This T cell receptor (beta chain) was found in a study of technical replicates of blood from a few donors. Repertoires were generated with immunoSEQ multiplex PCR, while TCRdb's copy carries only in-frame clones and drops some. The table records around 70,000 clones, approximately 94% of them present only once. V was shortened by 1 base and J by 7 bases, with 14 bases between the two germline ends. The CDR3 totals 15 residues. Germline V lookup: CDR1 SGHDN, CDR2 FVKESK. This chain connects TRBV14 to TRBJ1-5; a weak D match, TRBD1 (6 bases). Sequencing input: T cells isolated from PBMCs. This clonotype originated in a human donor in good health. CDR3 bases: TGTGCCAGCAGCCAAGGCGGGGGGCGAGAACAGCCCCAGCATTTT. This encodes CASSQGGGREQPQHF.